A single sample gave rise to the 4 T cell receptor beta chains below, sequenced in a study of blood T cell repertoires in COVID-19 (dated by TCRdb to the early 2020s). Libraries were made using the immunoSEQ multiplex PCR assay. TCRdb limited this immuneACCESS table to in-frame rearrangements with V and J called. A share of clones is missing; checked studies link under half to unresolved V genes, and the rest is unexplained. Here the sample has approximately 130,000 clones; around 81% occur a single time. Roughly 9.1% of the sample lies in the top ten. Sequenced input: peripheral blood. The receptor source for this set is an older woman with active or convalescent COVID-19.

V usage is TRBV5-1 and J usage is TRBJ1-6; D is ambiguous. The CDR3 has 14 residues. Trimming stripped 3 bases from V and 6 bases from J, with 10 bases between. The V gene's germline CDR1 is SGHRS and CDR2 YFSETQ. The CDR3 nucleotides read TGCGCCAGCAGCTCCGGCGGAACTAATTCACCCCTCCACTTT. Protein product: CASSSGGTNSPLHF.

The J gene is TRBJ2-1, the V gene TRBV29-1; no reliable D call. Germline V gives CDR1 SQVTM, CDR2 ANQGSEA. Between the trimmed V and J ends, which lost 2 bases and 0 bases, there was a span of 20 bases. This CDR3 contains 18 residues. This chain's CDR3 is CSVEINSKYQTSYNEQFF. Here the CDR3 DNA reads TGCAGCGTTGAAATCAATTCTAAATATCAAACCTCCTACAATGAGCAGTTCTTC.

This rearrangement joins TRBV18 to TRBJ2-7; 10 bases fit TRBD1. V shed 3 bases and J 3 bases; nucleotides not matched to a gene: 14. Germline V gene sequence: CDR1 KGHSH, CDR2 LQKENI. This CDR3 has 18 residues. The CDR3 protein is CASSPGTGVSGWVYEQYF. The DNA for the CDR3 is TGTGCCAGCTCACCCGGGACAGGGGTGAGCGGCTGGGTCTACGAGCAGTACTTC.

The J gene is TRBJ2-2, the V gene TRBV28; D is possibly TRBD1 (6 bases). The CDR3 extends over 14 amino acids. Trimming left V 6 bases short and J 5 bases short, with 13 bases between. Germline assignment: CDR1 MDHEN and CDR2 SYDVKM. This CDR3 is CASRTTGFTGELFF. CDR3 in DNA: TGTGCCAGCAGGACAACAGGGTTTACCGGGGAGCTGTTTTTT.